This T cell receptor (beta chain) emerged from a study of T-cell reconstitution after alpha-beta-depleted transplantation in children. The V gene's germline CDR1 is LNHDA and CDR2 SQIVND (reference sequence). V was clipped by 5 bases and J by 5 bases; unmatched bases: 6. There are 14 residues in the CDR3. A library of TCRbeta sequences, prepared with unique molecular identifiers, was generated. TCRdb reprocessed the PCR reads with MiXCR, giving one entry per CDR3 protein. The data show roughly 500,000 distinct CDR3 sequences, with approximately 16% seen just once and 3.3% held by the top ten. The receptor was derived from a human donor who donated a stem cell graft to a child with acute lymphoblastic leukemia. The rearrangement uses TRBV19 and TRBJ2-1; 7 bases fit TRBD2. The source material was PBMCs from the stem cell graft donor, sampled from the stem cell graft. The CDR3 region has the DNA TGTGCCAGTAGTTGGGGAGGGCGTCACAATGAGCAGTTCTTC. Its translation: CASSWGGRHNEQFF.